The next 20 T cell receptor beta chains were all read from a single sample in a study of blood T cell repertoires in COVID-19. The repertoire was sequenced with immunoSEQ multiplex PCR; TCRdb's copy has only in-frame clones and lacks some. The table has 300,000 to 400,000 clones, more than 70% seen once; the top ten hold 2.5% to 3.5%. The sample consisted of peripheral blood. These receptors were obtained from a woman in her twenties or thirties with COVID-19, enrolled during active disease.

In DNA, the CDR3 is TGTGCCAGCGCTGAGCGGGCCACCTACAATGAGCAGTTCTTC. It is translated as CASAERATYNEQFF. V is TRBV7-2 and J is TRBJ2-1, with a weak D call TRBD2 (6 bases). Germline assignment: CDR1 SGHTA and CDR2 FQGNSA. This CDR3 is built from 14 residues. The V and J ends lost 8 bases and 2 bases respectively, with 13 bases between them.

The chain links TRBV4-3 to TRBJ1-6; TRBD1 agrees at 9 bases. The CDR3 spans 17 residues. The germline CDR1 and CDR2 sequences are LGHNA and YSLEER. V was clipped by 0 bases and J by 9 bases; unmatched bases: 9. For the CDR3, the DNA is TGCGCCAGCAGCCAAGATGGTGGGACAGGGTATTTTTCACCCCTCCACTTT. This codes for CASSQDGGTGYFSPLHF.

The chain joins TRBV5-6 to TRBJ1-4; D is unresolved. V dropped 3 bases and J dropped 6 bases, with 12 bases sitting between them. This CDR3 region has 14 residues. Germline assignment: CDR1 SGHDT and CDR2 YYEEEE. The DNA for the CDR3 is TGTGCCAGCAGCTCCTCCATGGGCCATGAAAAACTGTTTTTT. Translation gives CASSSSMGHEKLFF.

V and J are TRBV3-1 (or the pseudogene TRBV3-2) and TRBJ2-7, with D possibly matching TRBD1 (5 bases). This CDR3 is built from 14 residues. V lost 1 base and J lost 7, with 14 bases in between. Looked up from germline, CDR1 is LGHDT and CDR2 is YNNKEL (reference sequence). CDR3 in amino acids: CASSQAGALGEQYF. The CDR3 nucleotides are TGTGCCAGCAGCCAAGCTGGGGCGTTGGGAGAGCAGTACTTC.

J is TRBJ1-1 and V is TRBV27; maybe TRBD1 (5 bases). The germline V gene has CDR1 MNHEY and CDR2 SMNVEV (reference sequence). V was trimmed by 3 bases and J by 4 bases, leaving 9 bases between them. This CDR3 is 13 amino acids long. CDR3 protein: CASSFFGGTEAFF. The CDR3 DNA sequence: TGTGCCAGCAGTTTCTTCGGGGGCACTGAAGCTTTCTTT.

The V call is TRBV6-6, the J call TRBJ1-1, with TRBD1 identical over 7 bases. This CDR3 contains 12 residues. Germline-derived CDR1 and CDR2 are MNHNY and SVGAGI (reference sequence). For the CDR3, the DNA is TGTGCGGCCTGGACAGGGAACACTGAAGCTTTCTTT. Encoded protein: CAAWTGNTEAFF.

The genes are TRBV5-1 and TRBJ1-1, with 7 bases that match TRBD1. The germline gives CDR1 SGHRS, CDR2 YFSETQ. With 0 bases clipped from V and 7 bases from J, the junction kept 3 bases outside the gene matches. The CDR3 sequence is 13 residues long. The CDR3 protein is CASSLGQGFEAFF. The CDR3 DNA reads TGCGCCAGCAGCTTGGGACAGGGTTTTGAAGCTTTCTTT.

This chain uses TRBV2 with TRBJ2-1; 7 bases agree with TRBD2. Looked up from germline, CDR1 is SNHLY and CDR2 is FYNNEI. CDR3 length: 20 residues. V shed 1 base and J 0 bases; nucleotides not matched to a gene: 15. The DNA for the CDR3 is TGTGCCAGCAGTGAAGTCTCGGGGAGAGCGGGGCACAGCTCCTACAATGAGCAGTTCTTC. This translates into CASSEVSGRAGHSSYNEQFF. The variable domain in full, completed from reference TRBV2 and TRBJ2-1, reads EPEVTQTPSHQVTQMGQEVILRCVPISNHLYFYWYRQILGQKVEFLVSFYNNEISEKSEIFDDQFSVERPDGSNFTLKIRSTKLEDSAMYFCASSEVSGRAGHSSYNEQFFGPGTRLTVL.

J is TRBJ1-1 and V is TRBV5-8; no clear D gene. Trimming stripped 0 bases from V and 8 bases from J, with 11 bases between. Germline assignment: CDR1 SGHTS and CDR2 YDEGEE. This CDR3 comprises 13 residues. CDR3 region: CASSLVPNSEAFF. The CDR3, as DNA: TGTGCCAGCAGCTTGGTTCCGAACTCGGAAGCTTTCTTT.

The chain recombines TRBV27 with TRBJ1-4; no firm D call. Trimming left V 6 bases short and J 0 bases short, with 11 bases between. This CDR3 is 15 amino acids long. CDR1 and CDR2 (germline): MNHEY, SMNVEV (reference sequence). This chain's CDR3 is CASREHAPTNEKLFF. CDR3 DNA: TGTGCCAGCAGAGAACATGCCCCAACTAATGAAAAACTGTTTTTT.

This chain connects TRBV3-1 (or the pseudogene TRBV3-2) to TRBJ1-2; TRBD1 might be the D (6 bases). CDR3 length equals 14 residues. CDR1 is LGHDT and CDR2 is YNNKEL in the germline V gene (reference sequence). The V and J ends lost 4 bases and 7 bases respectively, with 16 bases between them. CDR3 nucleotides: TGTGCCAGCAGCCTGACTCGACAGGCTGGTGGCTACACCTTC. Translation gives CASSLTRQAGGYTF.

The rearrangement uses TRBV6-5 and TRBJ2-5, with 10 positions matching TRBD2. The CDR3 covers 14 residues. The ends lost 5 bases at V and 1 base at J; junction bases unmatched: 1. Germline V gene lookup returns CDR1 MNHEY and CDR2 SVGAGI. Here the CDR3 DNA reads TGTGCCAGCAGTAGCGGGGGGGCCCAAGAGACCCAGTACTTC. This translates into CASSSGGAQETQYF.

V and J are TRBV6-2 or TRBV6-3 and TRBJ1-5; D may be TRBD1 (6 bases). The ends were cut back, 6 bases at V and 4 bases at J, with 16 bases in the middle. Germline CDR1 reads MNHEY; CDR2 reads SVGEGT. This CDR3 region has 15 residues. DNA for the CDR3: TGTGCCAGCAGCTCCCTAGGGGGGGGGAATCAGCCCCAGCATTTT. It codes for CASSSLGGGNQPQHF.

The genes are TRBV6-6 and TRBJ2-5; a weak D match, TRBD2 (6 bases). The CDR3 is 12 amino acids. CDR1 is MNHNY and CDR2 is SVGAGI in the germline V gene (reference sequence). V lost 5 bases and J 3 bases, leaving 7 bases between the germline ends. In nucleotides, the CDR3 is TGTGCCAGCAGTGGCGGGGAAGAGACCCAGTACTTC. Translating it yields CASSGGEETQYF.

This clone was detected once. This chain connects TRBV11-3 to TRBJ2-1, with 7 positions matching TRBD2. The germline V gene encodes CDR1 SGHNT and CDR2 YENEEA. V was clipped by 5 bases and J by 2 bases; unmatched bases: 9. This CDR3 contains 16 residues. CDR3 nucleotide sequence: TGTGCCAGCAGCGGTAGGGAGGGTGGTACCTACAATGAGCAGTTCTTC. Residues: CASSGREGGTYNEQFF.

The chain employs TRBV4-1 and TRBJ1-1, with D maybe TRBD1 (5 bases). The germline V and J ends were trimmed by 4 bases and 0 bases, with 12 bases remaining between them. The CDR3 extends over 15 amino acids. Germline lookup yields CDR1 MGHRA and CDR2 YSYEKL. The CDR3: CASSPMKGLNTEAFF. DNA for the CDR3: TGCGCCAGCAGCCCAATGAAGGGGCTGAACACTGAAGCTTTCTTT.

CDR3 DNA sequence: TGTGCCAGCAGCTTAGGGGGAGACTCCTTAGATACGCAGTATTTT. Its protein product is CASSLGGDSLDTQYF. The rearrangement links TRBV11-3 to TRBJ2-3; D perhaps matches TRBD2 (5 bases). The CDR3 runs to 15 residues. Trimming removed 1 base at V and 5 bases at J, with 13 bases between. Per the germline V gene, CDR1 is SGHNT and CDR2 is YENEEA.

The chain couples TRBV6-2 or TRBV6-3 to TRBJ1-4, with a tentative D call TRBD1 (6 bases). Germline assignment: CDR1 MNHEY and CDR2 SVGEGT. Between the trimmed V and J ends, which lost 4 bases and 6 bases, there was a span of 12 bases. The CDR3 spans 14 residues. CDR3 sequence (DNA): TGTGCCAGCAGTTCGGCAGGGGAGCATGAAAAACTGTTTTTT. This gives the protein CASSSAGEHEKLFF.

The rearrangement links TRBV7-8 to TRBJ1-1; D may be TRBD1 (6 bases). The ends were cut back, 6 bases at V and 5 bases at J, with 16 bases in the middle. The CDR3 runs to 14 residues. Germline values: CDR1 SGHVS, CDR2 FQNEAQ. The chain's CDR3 is CASSRPGVRTEAFF. Here the CDR3 DNA reads TGTGCCAGCAGTCGCCCAGGGGTGCGGACTGAAGCTTTCTTT.

The rearrangement uses TRBV28 and TRBJ2-5; 9 bases agree with TRBD1. Losses at the gene ends were 6 bases for V and 4 bases for J; bases not matched to a gene: 6. The germline V gene has CDR1 MDHEN and CDR2 SYDVKM. There are 14 residues in the CDR3. The CDR3: CASRPQGAGETQYF. CDR3 in DNA: TGTGCCAGCAGACCACAGGGGGCGGGAGAGACCCAGTACTTC.